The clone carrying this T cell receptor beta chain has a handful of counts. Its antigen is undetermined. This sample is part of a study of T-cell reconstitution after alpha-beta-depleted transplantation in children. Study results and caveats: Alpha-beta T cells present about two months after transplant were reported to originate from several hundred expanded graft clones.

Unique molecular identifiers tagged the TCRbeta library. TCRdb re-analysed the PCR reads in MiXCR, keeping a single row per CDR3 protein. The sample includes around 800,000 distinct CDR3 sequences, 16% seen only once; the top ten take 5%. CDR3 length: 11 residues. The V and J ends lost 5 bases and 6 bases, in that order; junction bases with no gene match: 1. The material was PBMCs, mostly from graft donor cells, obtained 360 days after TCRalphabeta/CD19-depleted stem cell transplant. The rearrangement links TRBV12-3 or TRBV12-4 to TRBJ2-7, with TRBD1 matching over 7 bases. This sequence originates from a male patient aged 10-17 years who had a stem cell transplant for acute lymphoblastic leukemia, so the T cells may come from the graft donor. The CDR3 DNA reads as TGTGCCAGCAGTAGGACAGGCGAGCAGTACTTC. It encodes CASSRTGEQYF.